Listed here are 13 T cell receptor beta chains from one sample, sequenced in a study of preoperative IRX-2 immunotherapy in early breast cancer. Treatment of the sample: preoperative locoregional IRX-2 cytokine immunotherapy. TCRdb's copy holds only in-frame clones and misses some; the assay was immunoSEQ multiplex PCR. The sample contains around 25,000 clones, 85% to 90% of which appear only once. This specimen consisted of tumor tissue, obtained after IRX-2 immunotherapy. The receptors come from a human donor with breast cancer.

The chain carries TRBV7-9 and TRBJ1-4; the D is unclear. V shed 3 bases and J shed 0 bases, with 11 bases lying between them. The CDR3 contains 16 residues. Germline V gives CDR1 SEHNR, CDR2 FQNEAQ (reference sequence). The CDR3 protein is CASSFLARSTNEKLFF. CDR3 in DNA: TGTGCCAGCAGCTTTTTGGCCCGATCAACTAATGAAAAACTGTTTTTT.

The chain recombines TRBV18 with TRBJ1-6; D ambiguous. V was trimmed by 3 bases and J by 0 bases, leaving 18 bases between them. Germline assignment: CDR1 KGHSH and CDR2 LQKENI. The CDR3 runs 19 residues. CDR3 sequence reads: CASSPPPQARSSYNSPLHF. The CDR3 DNA is TGTGCCAGCTCACCGCCCCCCCAAGCAAGGAGCTCCTATAATTCACCCCTCCACTTT.

This clone was picked up one time. V is TRBV6-6 and J is TRBJ1-2; D is uncertain. The V end lost 6 bases, the J end lost 4 bases, and 12 bases lay between the germline ends. The V gene's germline CDR1 is MNHNY and CDR2 SVGAGI (reference sequence). This CDR3 has 13 residues. The CDR3 DNA reads as TGTGCCAGCAGCCCGGATCCTAGCTATGGCTACACCTTC. The encoded protein is CASSPDPSYGYTF.

The CDR3 region has the DNA TGCGCCAGCAGCTTCAAAATGAACACTGAAGCTTTCTTT. This gives the protein CASSFKMNTEAFF. This chain links TRBV5-1 with TRBJ1-1; D is ambiguous. With 2 bases removed from V and 0 bases from J, the gap between germline ends came to 5 bases. This CDR3 is built from 13 residues. The germline gives CDR1 SGHRS, CDR2 YFSETQ.

The chain is built from TRBV27 and TRBJ2-1; the match to TRBD2 covers 9 bases. CDR3 length: 16 amino acids. Per the germline V gene, CDR1 is MNHEY and CDR2 is SMNVEV (reference sequence). Trimming cost V 5 bases and J 2 bases; bases outside gene matches: 7. The CDR3 spells CASSPLGGGAYNEQFF. The CDR3 nucleotides are TGTGCCAGCAGTCCCCTGGGCGGGGGGGCCTACAATGAGCAGTTCTTC.

J is TRBJ1-2 and V is TRBV5-1, with a weak D call TRBD1 (5 bases). This CDR3 has 15 amino acids. Trimming cost V 4 bases and J 0 bases, with 13 bases left between them. The germline V gene has CDR1 SGHRS and CDR2 YFSETQ. The CDR3 nucleotides read TGCGCCAGCAGCCCTGCAGGGCCTGCTAACTATGGCTACACCTTC. It translates to CASSPAGPANYGYTF.

The table lists this clone with a few counts. The CDR3 bases are TGTGCCAGCAGCTCGCGTAATAATTCACCCCTCCACTTT. This encodes CASSSRNNSPLHF. The J gene is TRBJ1-6, the V gene TRBV11-2; D unresolved. CDR3 length: 13 residues. The germline CDR1 and CDR2 sequences are SGHAT and FQNNGV. Trimming removed 4 bases at V and 5 bases at J, with 6 bases between.

The J gene is TRBJ2-6, the V gene TRBV19, with a tentative D call TRBD1 (5 bases). V dropped 0 bases and J dropped 0 bases, with 9 bases sitting between them. The CDR3 has 17 residues. Germline V gene lookup returns CDR1 LNHDA and CDR2 SQIVND (reference sequence). CDR3 sequence (DNA): TGTGCCAGTAGTATAGACAGGGCGAGCTCTGGGGCCAACGTCCTGACTTTC. The encoded protein is CASSIDRASSGANVLTF.

A single count supports this clone. The chain uses TRBV27 and TRBJ2-1; 11 bases are a match to TRBD2. The V gene end was trimmed by 6 bases and the J gene end by 5 bases; junction bases not matched to a gene: 9. Germline CDR1 reads MNHEY; CDR2 reads SMNVEV (reference sequence). The CDR3 is 16 residues long. DNA of the CDR3: TGTGCCAGCAGCATTAGGGCTAGCGGGGGGAACAATGAGCAGTTCTTC. It encodes CASSIRASGGNNEQFF.

V is TRBV27 and J is TRBJ2-1; 14 bases agree with TRBD2. This CDR3 contains 15 residues. Germline CDR1 and CDR2: MNHEY and SMNVEV (reference sequence). V dropped 4 bases and J dropped 8; count of bases not matched to a gene: 4. The DNA of the CDR3 is TGTGCCAGCAGTTCCCGACTAGCGGGGGGGCATGAGCAGTTCTTC. It translates to CASSSRLAGGHEQFF.

The chain links TRBV7-2 to TRBJ2-7; 15 bases map to TRBD2. V shed 0 bases, J shed 4 bases, and the junction held 10 bases outside the gene matches. In germline, CDR1 is SGHTA, CDR2 FQGNSA. The length of the CDR3 is 19 residues. The CDR3 spells CASSLARGLAGGRGYEQYF. The DNA for the CDR3 is TGTGCCAGCAGCTTAGCGCGAGGACTAGCGGGGGGGCGGGGTTACGAGCAGTACTTC.

The rearrangement uses TRBV10-1 and TRBJ2-1; 10 nucleotides align to TRBD2. There are 17 residues in the CDR3. The J segment lost 2 bases and the V segment lost 2 bases, leaving 6 bases of the junction unmatched. Germline lookup yields CDR1 WNHNN and CDR2 SYGVQD (reference sequence). CDR3 sequence (DNA): TGCGCCAGCAGTGAGGTCTCCGGACTAGCGGCCTACAATGAGCAGTTCTTC. Translated: CASSEVSGLAAYNEQFF.

The rearrangement joins TRBV6-5 to TRBJ1-2; 7 bases match TRBD1. The junction had 9 bases not matched to a gene; V was cut back by 3 bases and J by 2 bases. Germline V lookup: CDR1 MNHEY, CDR2 SVGAGI. The CDR3 has 16 residues. The CDR3 is CASSYSYRGRNYGYTF. CDR3 DNA sequence: TGTGCCAGCAGTTATTCATACAGGGGTAGGAACTATGGCTACACCTTC.